Here is one T cell receptor beta chain with its context. The antigen remains unidentified. Using immunoSEQ multiplex PCR, the repertoire was profiled, and TCRdb retains in-frame clones only, with some absent. Seen here are roughly 61,000 clones, approximately 77% observed once, and the top ten hold less than 0.6%. The data stem from a study of OX40 agonist ivuxolimab in advanced cancers. As for the study in general: Enrolled patients in dose escalation had cancers that were hepatocellular carcinoma, melanoma, renal cell or head and neck cancer. Regarding the study as a whole: Among the nonresponders, some also had low normalized T-cell clonal expansion. Low clonal expansion, among the lowest seen, marked partial responders at 0.1-3.0 mg/kg.

The V and J ends lost 1 base and 3 bases respectively, with 13 bases between them. The CDR3 loop spans 15 amino acids. The germline V gene has CDR1 LNHDA and CDR2 SQIVND (reference sequence). The source was CD4+ or CD8+ T cells sorted from blood, collected in a trial of the OX40 agonist ivuxolimab. This chain joins TRBV19 and TRBJ2-7; no reliable D call. This sequence originates from an adult with an advanced solid tumor such as melanoma, head and neck, liver or kidney cancer. The CDR3 loop is CASSIGTVLSYEQYF. CDR3 DNA sequence: TGTGCCAGTAGTATAGGTACAGTGCTGAGCTACGAGCAGTACTTC.